Presented here are 12 T cell receptor beta chains from one specimen sequenced in a study of T cells in Graves' hyperthyroidism and ophthalmopathy. Template material for amplifying TCR beta CDR3 regions consisted of RNA transcripts. HTBI primers were used for first-round RT-PCR of the TCR CDR3. TCRdb re-called the multiplex PCR reads through MiXCR, storing one row per CDR3 protein. The table has 470,000 or so distinct CDR3 sequences, around 20% seen once. Sequencing was done on a sample of blood. The receptor set was obtained from a young man with Graves' hyperthyroidism.

This clonotype appeared a single time. The chain joins TRBV6-1 to TRBJ2-4, with 8 bases lining up with TRBD1. V was clipped by 8 bases and J by 7 bases; unmatched bases: 13. The CDR3 is 15 amino acids. Germline loops: CDR1 MNHNS, CDR2 SASEGT. Written as DNA, the CDR3 is TGTGCCAGCCAGCAGGTGGGACAGGTCAACAACATTCAGTACTTC. This translates into CASQQVGQVNNIQYF.

The V call is TRBV5-5, the J call TRBJ2-5; TRBD2 agrees at 9 bases. The CDR3 consists of 17 residues. J gave up 2 bases and V 4 bases, and 12 bases lay outside the gene matches. Germline V gene lookup returns CDR1 SGHKS and CDR2 YYEKEE (reference sequence). The CDR3 nucleotides read TGTGCCAGCAGCACGGGACCAGCGGGGGGACCACAAGAGACCCAGTACTTC. Protein sequence: CASSTGPAGGPQETQYF.

The chain is built from TRBV2 and TRBJ2-6; no definite D call. Germline V gene lookup returns CDR1 SNHLY and CDR2 FYNNEI. Trimming stripped 4 bases from V and 0 bases from J, with 10 bases between. The CDR3 sequence is 16 residues long. The CDR3 sequence: CASSADVSSGANVLTF. The CDR3 DNA follows: TGTGCCAGCAGTGCCGACGTTAGCTCTGGGGCCAACGTCCTGACTTTC.

This clonotype came up many times. This CDR3 is CASSRINTEAFF. The CDR3 coding sequence is TGTGCCAGTAGCCGCATCAACACTGAAGCTTTCTTT. The chain couples TRBV19 to TRBJ1-1; D not certain. The CDR3 spans 12 residues. V was shortened by 6 bases and J by 2 bases, with 7 bases between the two germline ends. Per germline, CDR1 LNHDA and CDR2 SQIVND (reference sequence).

The chain combines TRBV2 with TRBJ1-2; D ambiguous. The V end was cut by 4 bases, the J end by 4 bases, with 13 bases between. Germline V gene lookup returns CDR1 SNHLY and CDR2 FYNNEI. This CDR3 has 14 amino acids. The CDR3 DNA is TGTGCCAGCAGTGGCGGGATTTATTTCTATGGCTACACCTTC. This sequence encodes CASSGGIYFYGYTF.

This clonotype was picked up many times. This chain links TRBV5-1 with TRBJ2-7, with D perhaps given as TRBD1 or TRBD2 (5 bases each). The CDR3 extends over 17 amino acids. The germline V gene encodes CDR1 SGHRS and CDR2 YFSETQ. The ends were cut back, 1 base at V and 1 base at J, with 18 bases in the middle. This chain's CDR3 is CASSLPRLRDGSYEQYF. The CDR3 region has the DNA TGCGCCAGCAGCTTGCCTAGACTACGGGACGGTTCCTACGAGCAGTACTTC.

The chain is built from TRBV13 and TRBJ1-2; 8 nucleotides match TRBD1. In germline, CDR1 is PRHDT, CDR2 FYEKMQ (reference sequence). V shed 5 bases, J shed 8 bases, and the junction held 13 bases outside the gene matches. The CDR3 length is 15 residues. Written as DNA, the CDR3 is TGTGCCAGCAGCAGTCCCCAGGGGGCTAGGTTGGGCTACACCTTC. Translation: CASSSPQGARLGYTF.

The table lists this clonotype with many counts. J is TRBJ1-5 and V is TRBV6-2 or TRBV6-3; unclear D gene. The CDR3 is 12 residues long. Between the trimmed V and J ends, which lost 7 bases and 1 base, there was a span of 5 bases. Germline V gene sequence: CDR1 MNHEY, CDR2 SVGEGT. The CDR3 nucleotides read TGTGCCAGCAAGGCCAGCAATCAGCCCCAGCATTTT. Its translation is CASKASNQPQHF.

There are many counts of this clonotype. The chain links TRBV27 to TRBJ2-4, with D possibly TRBD1 on 5 matching bases. This CDR3 contains 15 residues. Trimming took off 5 bases at V and 0 bases at J, with 11 bases between the two ends. Per germline, CDR1 MNHEY and CDR2 SMNVEV (reference sequence). CDR3 sequence: CASSAGLLAKNIQYF. CDR3 in DNA: TGTGCCAGCAGTGCAGGGTTACTAGCCAAAAACATTCAGTACTTC.

This CDR3 reads CASSIQDRFTGELFF. For the CDR3, the DNA is TGTGCCAGTAGTATCCAGGACCGATTCACCGGGGAGCTGTTTTTT. The chain employs TRBV19 and TRBJ2-2; the D is unclear. Germline CDR1 reads LNHDA; CDR2 reads SQIVND (reference sequence). Trimming took off 3 bases at V and 4 bases at J, with 12 bases between the two ends. CDR3 length equals 15 residues.

The chain carries TRBV12-3 or TRBV12-4 and TRBJ2-3; D is ambiguous. V gave up 3 bases and J gave up 0 bases, with 7 bases separating them. The CDR3 has 14 amino acids. The CDR3 region has the DNA TGTGCCAGCAGTTTTGGAGCTAGCACAGATACGCAGTATTTT. Its translation is CASSFGASTDTQYF.

This clonotype was observed many times. The chain is built from TRBV20-1 and TRBJ2-5, with 13 bases that match TRBD2. The CDR3 runs 17 residues. CDR1 and CDR2 from the germline V gene are DFQATT and SNEGSKA (reference sequence). V gave up 6 bases and J gave up 1 base; unmatched junction bases: 11. CDR3 sequence: CSAYSPTSGGTQETQYF. The CDR3 DNA reads as TGCAGTGCCTATAGCCCGACTAGCGGGGGGACCCAAGAGACCCAGTACTTC.